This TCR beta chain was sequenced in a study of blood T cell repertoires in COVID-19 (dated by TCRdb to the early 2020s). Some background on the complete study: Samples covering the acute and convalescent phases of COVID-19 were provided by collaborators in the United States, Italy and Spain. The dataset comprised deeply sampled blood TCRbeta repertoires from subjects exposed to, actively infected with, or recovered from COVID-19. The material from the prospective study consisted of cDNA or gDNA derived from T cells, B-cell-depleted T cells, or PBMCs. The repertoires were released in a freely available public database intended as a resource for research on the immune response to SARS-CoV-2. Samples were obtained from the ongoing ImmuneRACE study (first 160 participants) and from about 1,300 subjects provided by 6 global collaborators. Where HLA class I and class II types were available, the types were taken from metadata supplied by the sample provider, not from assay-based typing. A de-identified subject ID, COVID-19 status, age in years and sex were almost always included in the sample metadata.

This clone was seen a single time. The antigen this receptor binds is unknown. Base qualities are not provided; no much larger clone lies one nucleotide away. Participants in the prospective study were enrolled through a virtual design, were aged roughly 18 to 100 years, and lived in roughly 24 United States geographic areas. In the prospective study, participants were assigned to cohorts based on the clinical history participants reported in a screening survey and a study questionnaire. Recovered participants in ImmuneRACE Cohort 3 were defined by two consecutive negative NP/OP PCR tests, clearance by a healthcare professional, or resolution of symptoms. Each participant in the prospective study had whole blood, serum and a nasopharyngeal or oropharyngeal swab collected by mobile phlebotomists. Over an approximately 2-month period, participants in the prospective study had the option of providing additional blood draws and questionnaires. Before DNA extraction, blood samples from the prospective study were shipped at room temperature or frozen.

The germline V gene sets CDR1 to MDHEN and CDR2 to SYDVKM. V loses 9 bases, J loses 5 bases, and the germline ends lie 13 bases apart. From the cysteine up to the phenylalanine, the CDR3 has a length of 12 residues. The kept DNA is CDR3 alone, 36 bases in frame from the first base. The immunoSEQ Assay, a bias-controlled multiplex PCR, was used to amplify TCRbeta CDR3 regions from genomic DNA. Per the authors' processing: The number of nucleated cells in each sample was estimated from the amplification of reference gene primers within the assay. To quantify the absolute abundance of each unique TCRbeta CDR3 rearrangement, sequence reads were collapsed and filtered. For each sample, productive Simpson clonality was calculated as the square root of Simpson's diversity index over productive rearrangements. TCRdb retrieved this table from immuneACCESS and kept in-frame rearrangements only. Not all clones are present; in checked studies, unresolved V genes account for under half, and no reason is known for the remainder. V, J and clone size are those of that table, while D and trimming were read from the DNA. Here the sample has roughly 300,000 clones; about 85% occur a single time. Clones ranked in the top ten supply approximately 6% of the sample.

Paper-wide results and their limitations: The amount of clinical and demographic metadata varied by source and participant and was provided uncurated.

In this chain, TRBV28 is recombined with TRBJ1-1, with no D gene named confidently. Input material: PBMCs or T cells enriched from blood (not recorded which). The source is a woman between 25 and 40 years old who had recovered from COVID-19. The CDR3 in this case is CASWEAGTEAFF. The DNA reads TGTGCCAGTTGGGAAGCGGGGACTGAAGCTTTCTTT.